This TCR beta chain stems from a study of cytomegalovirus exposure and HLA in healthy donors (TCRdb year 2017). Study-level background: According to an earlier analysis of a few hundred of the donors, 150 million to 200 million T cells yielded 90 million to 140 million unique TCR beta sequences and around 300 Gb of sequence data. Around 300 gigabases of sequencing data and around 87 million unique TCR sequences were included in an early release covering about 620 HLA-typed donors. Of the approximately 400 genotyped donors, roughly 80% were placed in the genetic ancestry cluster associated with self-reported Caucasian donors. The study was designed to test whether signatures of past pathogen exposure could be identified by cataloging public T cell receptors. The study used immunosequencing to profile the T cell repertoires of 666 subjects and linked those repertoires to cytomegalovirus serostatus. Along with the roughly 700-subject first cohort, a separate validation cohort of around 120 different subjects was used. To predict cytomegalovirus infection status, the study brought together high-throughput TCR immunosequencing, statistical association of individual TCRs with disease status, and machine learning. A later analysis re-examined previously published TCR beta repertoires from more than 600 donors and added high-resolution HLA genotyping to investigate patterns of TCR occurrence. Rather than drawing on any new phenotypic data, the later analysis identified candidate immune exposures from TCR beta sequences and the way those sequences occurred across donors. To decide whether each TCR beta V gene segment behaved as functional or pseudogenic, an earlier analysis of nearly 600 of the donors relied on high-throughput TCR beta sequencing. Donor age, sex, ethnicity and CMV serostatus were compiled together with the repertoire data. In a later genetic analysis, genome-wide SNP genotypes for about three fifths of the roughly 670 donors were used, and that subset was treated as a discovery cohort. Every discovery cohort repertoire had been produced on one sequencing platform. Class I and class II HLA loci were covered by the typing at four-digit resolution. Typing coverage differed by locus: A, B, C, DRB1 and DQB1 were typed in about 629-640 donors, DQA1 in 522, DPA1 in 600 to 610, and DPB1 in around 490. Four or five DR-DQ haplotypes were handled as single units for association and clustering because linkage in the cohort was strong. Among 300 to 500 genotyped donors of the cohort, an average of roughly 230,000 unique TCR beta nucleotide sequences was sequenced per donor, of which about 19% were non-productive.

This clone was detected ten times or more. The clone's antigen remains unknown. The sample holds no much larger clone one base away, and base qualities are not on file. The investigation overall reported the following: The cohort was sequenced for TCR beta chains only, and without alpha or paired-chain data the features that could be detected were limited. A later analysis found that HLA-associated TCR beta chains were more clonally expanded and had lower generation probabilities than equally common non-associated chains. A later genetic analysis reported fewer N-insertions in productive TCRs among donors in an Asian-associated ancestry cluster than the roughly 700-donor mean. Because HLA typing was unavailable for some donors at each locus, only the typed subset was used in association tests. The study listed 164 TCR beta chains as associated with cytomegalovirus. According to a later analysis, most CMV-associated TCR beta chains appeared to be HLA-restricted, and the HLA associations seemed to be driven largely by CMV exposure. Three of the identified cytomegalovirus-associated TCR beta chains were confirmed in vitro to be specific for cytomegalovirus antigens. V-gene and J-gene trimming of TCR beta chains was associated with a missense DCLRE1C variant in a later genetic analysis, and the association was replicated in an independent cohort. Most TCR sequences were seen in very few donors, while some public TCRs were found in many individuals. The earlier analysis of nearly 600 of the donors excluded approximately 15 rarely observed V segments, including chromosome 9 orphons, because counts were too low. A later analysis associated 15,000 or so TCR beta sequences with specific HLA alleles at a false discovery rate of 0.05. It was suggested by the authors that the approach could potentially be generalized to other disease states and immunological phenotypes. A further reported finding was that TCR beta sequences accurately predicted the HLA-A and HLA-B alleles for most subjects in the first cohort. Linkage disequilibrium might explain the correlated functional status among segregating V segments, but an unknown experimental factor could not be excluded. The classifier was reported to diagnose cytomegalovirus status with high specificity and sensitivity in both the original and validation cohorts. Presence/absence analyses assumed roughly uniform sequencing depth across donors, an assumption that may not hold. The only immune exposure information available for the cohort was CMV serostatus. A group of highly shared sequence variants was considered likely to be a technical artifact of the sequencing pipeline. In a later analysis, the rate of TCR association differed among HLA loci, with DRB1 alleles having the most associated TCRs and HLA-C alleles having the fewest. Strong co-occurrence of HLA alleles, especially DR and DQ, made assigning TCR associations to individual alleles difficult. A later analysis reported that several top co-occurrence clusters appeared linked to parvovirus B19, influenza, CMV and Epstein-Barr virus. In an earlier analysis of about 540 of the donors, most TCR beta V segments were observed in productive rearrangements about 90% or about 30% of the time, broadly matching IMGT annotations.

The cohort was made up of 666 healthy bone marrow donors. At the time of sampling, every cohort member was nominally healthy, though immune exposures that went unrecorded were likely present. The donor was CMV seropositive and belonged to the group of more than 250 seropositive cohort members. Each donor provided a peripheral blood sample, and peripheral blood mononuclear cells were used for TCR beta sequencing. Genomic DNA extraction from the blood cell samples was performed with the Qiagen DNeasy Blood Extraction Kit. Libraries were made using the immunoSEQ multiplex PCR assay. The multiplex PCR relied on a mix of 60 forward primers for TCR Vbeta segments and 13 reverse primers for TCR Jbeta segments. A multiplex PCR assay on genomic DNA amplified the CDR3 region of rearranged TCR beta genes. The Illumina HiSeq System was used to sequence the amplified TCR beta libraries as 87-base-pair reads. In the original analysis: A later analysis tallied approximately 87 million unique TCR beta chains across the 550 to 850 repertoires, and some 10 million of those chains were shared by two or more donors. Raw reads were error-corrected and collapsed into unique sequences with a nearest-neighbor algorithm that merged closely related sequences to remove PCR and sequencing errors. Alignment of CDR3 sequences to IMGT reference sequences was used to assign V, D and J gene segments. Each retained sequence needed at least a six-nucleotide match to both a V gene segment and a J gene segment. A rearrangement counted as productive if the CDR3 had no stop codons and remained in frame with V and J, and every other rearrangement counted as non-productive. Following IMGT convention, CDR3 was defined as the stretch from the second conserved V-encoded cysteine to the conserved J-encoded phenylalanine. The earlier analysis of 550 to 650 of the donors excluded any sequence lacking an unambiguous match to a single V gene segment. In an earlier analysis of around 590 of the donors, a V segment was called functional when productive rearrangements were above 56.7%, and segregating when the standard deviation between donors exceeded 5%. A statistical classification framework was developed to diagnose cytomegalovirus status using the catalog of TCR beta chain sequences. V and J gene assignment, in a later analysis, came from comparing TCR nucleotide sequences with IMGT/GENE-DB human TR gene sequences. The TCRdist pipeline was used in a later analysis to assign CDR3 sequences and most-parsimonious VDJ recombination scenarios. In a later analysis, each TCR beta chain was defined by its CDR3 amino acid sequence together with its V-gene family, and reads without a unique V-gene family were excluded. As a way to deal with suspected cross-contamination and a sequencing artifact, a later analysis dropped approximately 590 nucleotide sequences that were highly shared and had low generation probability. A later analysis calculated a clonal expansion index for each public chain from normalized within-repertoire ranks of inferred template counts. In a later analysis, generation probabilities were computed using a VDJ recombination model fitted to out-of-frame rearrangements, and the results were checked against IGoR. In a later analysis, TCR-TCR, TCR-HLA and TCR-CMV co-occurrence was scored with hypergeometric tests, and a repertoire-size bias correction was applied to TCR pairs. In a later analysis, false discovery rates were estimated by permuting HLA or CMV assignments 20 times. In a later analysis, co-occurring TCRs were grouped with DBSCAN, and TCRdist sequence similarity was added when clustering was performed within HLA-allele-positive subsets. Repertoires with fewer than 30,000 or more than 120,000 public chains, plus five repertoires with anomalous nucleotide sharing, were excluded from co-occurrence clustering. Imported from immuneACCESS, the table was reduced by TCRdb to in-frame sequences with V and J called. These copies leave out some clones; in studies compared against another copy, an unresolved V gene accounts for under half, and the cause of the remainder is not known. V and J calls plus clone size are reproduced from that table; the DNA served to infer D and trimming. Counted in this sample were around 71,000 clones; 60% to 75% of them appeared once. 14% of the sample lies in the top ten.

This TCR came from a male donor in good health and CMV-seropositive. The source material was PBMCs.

The bases are TGTGCCAGCAGCTTAATGGGACTAGCGGGAGACGGTGAGCAGTTCTTC. It specifies CASSLMGLAGDGEQFF. Recombination linked TRBV11-3 to TRBJ2-1; TRBD2 aligns with 14 central bases. V ends up 2 bases short and J 9 bases short, with an unmatched junction base count of 6. Via the germline V gene, CDR1 is SGHNT and CDR2 YENEEA. The CDR3, cysteine through phenylalanine, is 16 amino acids long. Only the CDR3 DNA stays, 48 bases, in frame from base 1.